The 2 T cell receptor beta chains in this list originate from one sample, sequenced in a study of T cell responses to AZD1222 COVID-19 vaccine. Here immunoSEQ multiplex PCR was the method, and the copy in TCRdb shows in-frame clones only, minus some. The table includes about 100,000 clones, more than 70% detected once. Sequenced here: peripheral blood, sampled on day 0 of AZD1222 vaccination. Source of these receptors: an adult in good health.

The chain uses TRBV5-1 and TRBJ2-5, with 10 positions matching TRBD2. J was trimmed by 5 bases and V by 2 bases; bases with no gene match: 9. Germline CDR1 and CDR2: SGHRS and YFSETQ. The CDR3 spans 16 residues. The CDR3 region has the DNA TGCGCCAGCAGCTTAATAGCGGGGGGCGGTAAGGAGACCCAGTACTTC. Its translation is CASSLIAGGGKETQYF.

This sequence joins TRBV3-1 (or the pseudogene TRBV3-2) and TRBJ2-3, with D unclear. Germline CDR1 LGHDT, CDR2 YNNKEL (reference sequence). The V gene lost 2 bases and the J gene lost 6 bases, with 9 bases spanning the gap. This CDR3 is 13 amino acids long. CDR3 DNA: TGTGCCAGCAGCCAACCCTTGGAGGATACGCAGTATTTT. Encoded protein: CASSQPLEDTQYF.